This TCR beta chain was observed in a study of T cells in Graves' hyperthyroidism and ophthalmopathy. The TCR beta CDR3 regions underwent amplification using RNA transcripts as the source. Initially, a first-round RT-PCR of the TCR CDR3 employed the HTBI primer set. TCRdb reprocessed the multiplex PCR reads with MiXCR, giving one entry per CDR3 protein. The table shows 300,000 to 450,000 distinct CDR3 sequences, with just under 25% occurring only once. This clonotype was found many times. Its target is unknown. General observations from the study: Most thyroid clonotypes that were expanded above 0.001 also turned up in blood.

Patients aged 18 to 65 had newly diagnosed hyperthyroidism lasting under 2 months. Diagnosing involved the use of clinical symptoms, serum thyroxine and TRAb, thyroid ultrasound and orbital computed tomography. CDR1 is SGHVS, CDR2 FNYEAQ, per germline. This CDR3 region has 15 residues. Unmatched junction bases numbered 9, after V lost 3 bases and J lost 4 bases. The chain uses TRBV7-6 and TRBJ2-7; 7 nucleotides agree with TRBD1. The source of this sequence is a man aged 50 or older with Graves' hyperthyroidism. Source material: blood. CDR3 region: CASSFGTEKSYEQYF. CDR3 in DNA: TGTGCCAGCAGCTTCGGGACAGAAAAATCTTACGAGCAGTACTTC. Full variable domain (missing parts from reference TRBV7-6 and TRBJ2-7): GAGVSQSPRYKVTKRGQDVALRCDPISGHVSLYWYRQALGQGPEFLTYFNYEAQQDKSGLPNDRFSAERPEGSISTLTIQRTEQRDSAMYRCASSFGTEKSYEQYFGPGTRLTVT.